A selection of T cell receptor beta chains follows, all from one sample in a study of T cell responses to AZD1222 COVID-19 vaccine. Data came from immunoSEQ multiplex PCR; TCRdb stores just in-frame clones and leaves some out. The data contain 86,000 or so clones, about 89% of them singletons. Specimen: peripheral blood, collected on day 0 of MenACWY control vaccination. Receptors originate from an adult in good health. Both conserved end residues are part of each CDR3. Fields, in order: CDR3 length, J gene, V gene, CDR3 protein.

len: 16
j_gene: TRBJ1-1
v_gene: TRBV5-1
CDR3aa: CASSLLPGSSNTEAFF

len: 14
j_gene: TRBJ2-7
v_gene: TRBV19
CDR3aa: CASSQMTSGYEQYF

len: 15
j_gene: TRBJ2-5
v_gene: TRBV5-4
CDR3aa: CASSLPGTSDGTQYF

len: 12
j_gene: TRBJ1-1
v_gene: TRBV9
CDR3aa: CASSVVDTEAFF

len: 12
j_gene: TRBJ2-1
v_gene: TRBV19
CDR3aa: CASSLGGNEQFF

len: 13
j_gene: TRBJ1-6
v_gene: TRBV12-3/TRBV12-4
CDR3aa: CASSGGVGSPLHF

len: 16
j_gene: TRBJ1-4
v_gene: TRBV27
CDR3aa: CASSSSQGTFNEKLFF

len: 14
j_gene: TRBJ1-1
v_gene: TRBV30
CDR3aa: CAWAPGGMNTEAFF

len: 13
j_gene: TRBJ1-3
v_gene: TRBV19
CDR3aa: CASLQDSGNTIYF

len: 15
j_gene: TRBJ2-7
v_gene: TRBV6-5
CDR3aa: CASSYSRQDFYEQYF

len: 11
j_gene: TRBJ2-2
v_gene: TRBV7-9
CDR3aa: CASSFGGELFF

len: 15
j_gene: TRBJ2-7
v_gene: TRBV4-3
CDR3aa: CASSHGADVTYEQYF

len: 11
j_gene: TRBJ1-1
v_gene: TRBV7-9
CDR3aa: CASSLGGEAFF

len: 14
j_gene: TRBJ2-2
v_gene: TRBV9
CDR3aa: CASSVVYRSGELFF

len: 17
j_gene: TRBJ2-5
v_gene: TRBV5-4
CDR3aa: CASSLGGASGRVETQYF

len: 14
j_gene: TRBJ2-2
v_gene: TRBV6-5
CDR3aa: CATRQGSGTGELFF

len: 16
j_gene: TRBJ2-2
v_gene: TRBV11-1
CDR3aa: CASSLSDRVETGELFF

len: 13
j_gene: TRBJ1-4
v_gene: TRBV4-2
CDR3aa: CASSQGEKGKLFF

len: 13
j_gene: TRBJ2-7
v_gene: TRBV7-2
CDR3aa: CASSLLAGGEQYF

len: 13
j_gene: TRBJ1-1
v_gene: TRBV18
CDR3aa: CASSPTENTEAFF

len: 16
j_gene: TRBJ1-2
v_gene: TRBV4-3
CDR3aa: CASSQDWRTGTYGYTF

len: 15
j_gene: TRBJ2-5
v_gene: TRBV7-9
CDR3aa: CASSLGGPLQETQYF

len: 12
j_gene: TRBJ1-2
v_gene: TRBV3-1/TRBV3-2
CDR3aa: CASSQAMTPGTF

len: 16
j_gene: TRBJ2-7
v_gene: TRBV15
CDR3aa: CATSRDLRQGAYEQYF

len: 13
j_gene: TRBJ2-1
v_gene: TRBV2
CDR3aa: CASTWDYTNEQFF

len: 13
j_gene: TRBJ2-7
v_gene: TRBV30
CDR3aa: CAWRAGTLSEQYF

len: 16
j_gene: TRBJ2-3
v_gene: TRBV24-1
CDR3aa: CATSERGTGFSDTQYF

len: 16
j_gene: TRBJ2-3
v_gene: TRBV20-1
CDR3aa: CSASALSRTSEGTQYF

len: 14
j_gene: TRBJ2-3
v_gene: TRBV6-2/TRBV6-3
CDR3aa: CASSLASSTDTQYF

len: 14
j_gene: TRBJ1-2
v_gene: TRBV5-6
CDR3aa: CASSLSPGAGGYTF

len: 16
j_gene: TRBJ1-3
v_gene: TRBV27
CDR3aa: CASNPGPATSGNTIYF

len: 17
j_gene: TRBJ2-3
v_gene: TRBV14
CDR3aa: CASSQDMQSGRGDTQYF

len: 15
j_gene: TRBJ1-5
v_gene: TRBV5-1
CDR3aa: CASSLGGGNNQPQHF

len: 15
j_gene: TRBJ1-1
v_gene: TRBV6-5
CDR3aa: CASSSSTWANTEAFF

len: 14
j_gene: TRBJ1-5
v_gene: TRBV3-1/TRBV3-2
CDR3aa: CASSQTSSNQPQHF

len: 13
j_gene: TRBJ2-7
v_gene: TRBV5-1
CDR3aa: CASSGPGVREQYF

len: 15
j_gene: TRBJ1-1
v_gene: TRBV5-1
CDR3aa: CASSWTGQGHTEAFF

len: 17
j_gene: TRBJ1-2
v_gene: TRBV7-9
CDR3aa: CASSLEGTGGSHYGYTF

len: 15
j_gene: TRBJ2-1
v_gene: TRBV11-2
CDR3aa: CASSLGGYYYNEQFF

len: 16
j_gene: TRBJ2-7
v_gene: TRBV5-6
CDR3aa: CASSLAGGIPTYEQYF

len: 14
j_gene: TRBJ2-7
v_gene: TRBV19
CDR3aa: CASSTGTGAYEQYF

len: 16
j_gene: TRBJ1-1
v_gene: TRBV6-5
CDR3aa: CASSYSTEGVNTEAFF

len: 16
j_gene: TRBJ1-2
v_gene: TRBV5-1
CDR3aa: CASSLGQQPSYYGYTF

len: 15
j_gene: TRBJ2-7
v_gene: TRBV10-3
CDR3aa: CAISESRLAGSEQYF

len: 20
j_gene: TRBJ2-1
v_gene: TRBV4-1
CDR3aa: CASSQEALAGGPWTYNEQFF

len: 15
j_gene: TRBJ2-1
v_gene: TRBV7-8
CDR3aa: CASSFVGGAVNEQFF

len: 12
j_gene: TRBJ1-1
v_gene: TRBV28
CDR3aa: CATGPLNTEAFF

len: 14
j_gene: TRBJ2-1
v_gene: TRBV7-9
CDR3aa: CASREASGVDEQFF

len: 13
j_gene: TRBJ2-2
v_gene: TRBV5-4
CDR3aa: CASSLARPGELFF

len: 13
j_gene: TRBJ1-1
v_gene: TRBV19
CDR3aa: CASLSADRTEAFF

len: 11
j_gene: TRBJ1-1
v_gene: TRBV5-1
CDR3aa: CASSLDTEAFF

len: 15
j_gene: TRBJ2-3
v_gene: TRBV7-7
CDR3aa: CASSLDGGVGDTQYF

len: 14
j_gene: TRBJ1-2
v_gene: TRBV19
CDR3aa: CASSRLGTGVEYTF

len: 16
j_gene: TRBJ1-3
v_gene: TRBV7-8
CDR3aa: CASSLGRGISGNTIYF

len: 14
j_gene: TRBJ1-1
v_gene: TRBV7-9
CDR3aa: CASSLGAAGPEAFF

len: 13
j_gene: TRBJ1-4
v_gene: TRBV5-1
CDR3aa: CASSLGFEEKLFF

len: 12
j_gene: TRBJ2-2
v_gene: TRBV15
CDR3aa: CATSLAGGELFF